This T cell receptor (beta chain) was observed in a study of Ad26.COV2.S vaccination and SARS-CoV-2 variants. Produced via immunoSEQ multiplex PCR; TCRdb's table is partial and in-frame only. The sample includes roughly 320,000 clones, around 86% seen only once; the top ten take around 3.5%. Documented treatment: over 15 received Ad26.COV2.S at low or high dose, single or two shots; several received placebo; per-sample allocation not given. Specimens were obtained on day 63 following the first vaccine or placebo injection. This clone was counted at least ten times. CDR3 length equals 17 residues. The germline V and J ends were trimmed by 1 base and 0 bases, with 13 bases remaining between them. Germline CDR1 and CDR2: LGHNA and YNFKEQ.

The V gene is TRBV4-2, the J gene TRBJ2-4, with D possibly TRBD1 on 6 matching bases. This receptor was obtained from a person aged 18-60 years who received the Ad26.COV2.S COVID-19 vaccine or a placebo. The sequences come from peripheral blood, collected in a trial of Ad26.COV2.S vaccine versus placebo. The CDR3 nucleotides are TGTGCCAGCAGCCAAGTGTCAGGGGACCTAGCCAAAAACATTCAGTACTTC. This codes for CASSQVSGDLAKNIQYF.